This TCR beta chain came from a study of Ad26.COV2.S vaccination and SARS-CoV-2 variants. Treatment meaning: around 19 received Ad26.COV2.S at low or high dose, single or two shots; a few received placebo; per-sample allocation not given. Samples came from day 63 after the first vaccine or placebo injection. Assay: immunoSEQ multiplex PCR; the TCRdb copy retains only in-frame clones and omits some. The sample lists about 680,000 clones; about 89% were seen once. Points from the study as a whole: Responses of spike-specific T cells (both CD8+ and CD4+) reportedly showed substantial breadth after vaccination. Vaccine recipients and placebo recipients showed similar non-spike TCR breadth. From the TCR breadth and depth analyses, total T cell responses may have been underestimated.

The germline V and J ends were trimmed by 3 bases and 5 bases, with 15 bases remaining between them. The CDR3 has 15 amino acids. CDR1 SGHDN and CDR2 FVKESK come from the germline V gene. Regarding this clone: As yet, its antigen is unknown.

Sequenced here: peripheral blood, sampled in a trial of Ad26.COV2.S vaccine versus placebo. V usage is TRBV14 and J usage is TRBJ2-3, with D perhaps matching TRBD2 (6 bases). This clonotype originated in a person aged 18-60 years who received the Ad26.COV2.S COVID-19 vaccine or a placebo. The CDR3: CASSHTLAGIDTQYF. As DNA, the CDR3 is TGTGCCAGCAGCCACACACTAGCTGGTATAGATACGCAGTATTTT.